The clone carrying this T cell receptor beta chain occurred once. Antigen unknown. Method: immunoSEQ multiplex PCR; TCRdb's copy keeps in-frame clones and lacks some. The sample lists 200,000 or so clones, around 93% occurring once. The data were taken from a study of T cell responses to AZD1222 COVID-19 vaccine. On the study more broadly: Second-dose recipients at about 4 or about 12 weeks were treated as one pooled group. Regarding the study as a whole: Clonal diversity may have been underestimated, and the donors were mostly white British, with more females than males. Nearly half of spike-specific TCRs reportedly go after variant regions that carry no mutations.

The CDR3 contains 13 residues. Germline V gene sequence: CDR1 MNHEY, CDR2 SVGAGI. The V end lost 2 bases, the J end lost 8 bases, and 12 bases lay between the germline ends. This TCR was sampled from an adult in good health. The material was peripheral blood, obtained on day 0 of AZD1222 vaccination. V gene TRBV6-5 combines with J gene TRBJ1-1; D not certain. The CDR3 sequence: CASSYEGTLEAFF. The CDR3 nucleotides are TGTGCCAGCAGTTACGAGGGAACACTCGAAGCTTTCTTT.